A single sample gave rise to the 7 T cell receptor beta chains below, sequenced in a study of regulatory and conventional T cells in RAG deficiency (dated by TCRdb to the late 2010s). Before genomic DNA extraction, regulatory T cells were isolated from blood as CD4+CD25-high CD127-low cells. To prepare the library, the immunoSEQ multiplex PCR assay was applied. Not all clones reach the TCRdb copy of this immuneACCESS table, which keeps in-frame sequences only. Checked studies attribute under half of the gap to unresolved V genes and leave the rest unexplained. The sample table contains roughly 7,100 clones; only one count was recorded for under 95% of them. The ten largest clones represent 1.1% to 1.5% of the sample. These data are also associated with another study on regulatory T cells. The second source states: For the multiplex PCR, 52 forward TRBV primers and 13 reverse TRBJ primers were used, and amplification bias was corrected with both assay-based and computational methods.

The sample consisted of CD127- CD25+ CD4+ Tregs sorted from blood. These receptors originate from a human donor in good health.

The chain joins TRBV7-9 to TRBJ1-2, with 8 bases identical to TRBD1. The germline gives CDR1 SEHNR, CDR2 FQNEAQ (reference sequence). CDR3 length: 13 residues. V trimming: 5 bases; J trimming: 7 bases; junction bases outside the gene matches: 6. CDR3 DNA: TGTGCCAGCAGCCTTGGACAGGGAGGTGGCTACACCTTC. Translation gives CASSLGQGGGYTF.

This clone was detected once. This chain joins TRBV7-2 and TRBJ2-3; 7 nucleotides agree with TRBD2. There are 14 residues in the CDR3. Trimming took 3 bases from V and 0 from J; bases not matched to a gene: 0. Germline assignment: CDR1 SGHTA and CDR2 FQGNSA. CDR3 nucleotide sequence: TGTGCCAGCAGCTTGGGACTAAGCACAGATACGCAGTATTTT. This gives the protein CASSLGLSTDTQYF. Full variable domain (outside the CDR3, taken from reference TRBV7-2 and TRBJ2-3): GAGVSQSPSNKVTEKGKDVELRCDPISGHTALYWYRQSLGQGLEFLIYFQGNSAPDKSGLPSDRFSAERTGGSVSTLTIQRTQQEDSAVYLCASSLGLSTDTQYFGPGTRLTVL.

The chain is built from TRBV7-9 and TRBJ1-4; the match to TRBD1 covers 7 bases. The germline CDR1 and CDR2 sequences are SEHNR and FQNEAQ (reference sequence). The CDR3 totals 16 residues. Germline trimming cut 0 bases from V and 10 bases from J; bases unmatched to any gene: 11. Here the CDR3 reads CASSLAAGQRGSKLFF. As DNA, the CDR3 is TGTGCCAGCAGCTTAGCTGCGGGACAGCGAGGATCAAAACTGTTTTTT.

The chain has TRBV7-9 and TRBJ1-3; TRBD1 matches 7 bases. The CDR3 has 15 amino acids. With 5 bases clipped from V and 0 bases from J, the junction kept 4 bases outside the gene matches. CDR1 and CDR2 (germline): SEHNR, FQNEAQ (reference sequence). CDR3 coding DNA: TGTGCCAGCAGCAAAGGGACAGCCTCTGGAAACACCATATATTTT. This translates into CASSKGTASGNTIYF.

The rearrangement links TRBV18 to TRBJ2-5, with D perhaps matching TRBD1 (5 bases). CDR3 length: 14 residues. V was cut by 0 bases and J by 2 bases, with 7 bases left in between. Germline V lookup: CDR1 KGHSH, CDR2 LQKENI. The CDR3 bases are TGTGCCAGCTCACCACCGACAGCACAAGAGACCCAGTACTTC. The encoded protein is CASSPPTAQETQYF.

V is TRBV19 and J is TRBJ1-5; 10 bases fit TRBD1. This CDR3 is 16 amino acids long. CDR1 is LNHDA and CDR2 is SQIVND in the germline V gene (reference sequence). V trimming: 7 bases; J trimming: 0 bases; junction bases outside the gene matches: 6. The CDR3 is CASTTGTGVSNQPQHF. In DNA, the CDR3 is TGTGCCAGTACCACCGGGACAGGGGTTAGCAATCAGCCCCAGCATTTT.

The genes are TRBV4-1 and TRBJ2-2, with 10 bases fitting TRBD1. Germline CDR1 and CDR2: MGHRA and YSYEKL. With 4 bases clipped from V and 6 bases from J, the junction kept 8 bases outside the gene matches. The CDR3 is 16 amino acids. CDR3 coding DNA: TGCGCCAGCAGCCCTCTTCCGGGACAGGGGCCCGGGGAGCTGTTTTTT. Translation gives CASSPLPGQGPGELFF.